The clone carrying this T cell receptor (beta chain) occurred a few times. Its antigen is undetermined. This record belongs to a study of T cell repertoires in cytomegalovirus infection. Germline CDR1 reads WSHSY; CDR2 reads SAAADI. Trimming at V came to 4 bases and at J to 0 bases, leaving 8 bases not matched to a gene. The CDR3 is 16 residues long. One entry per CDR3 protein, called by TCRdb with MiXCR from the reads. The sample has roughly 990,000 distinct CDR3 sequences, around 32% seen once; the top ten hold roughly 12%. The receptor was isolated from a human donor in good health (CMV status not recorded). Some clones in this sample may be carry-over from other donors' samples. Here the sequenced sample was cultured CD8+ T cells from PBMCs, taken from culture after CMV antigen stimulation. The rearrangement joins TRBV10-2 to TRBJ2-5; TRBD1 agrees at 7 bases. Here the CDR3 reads CASSVLDRSYQETQYF. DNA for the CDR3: TGCGCCAGCAGTGTCTTGGACAGGTCGTACCAAGAGACCCAGTACTTC.